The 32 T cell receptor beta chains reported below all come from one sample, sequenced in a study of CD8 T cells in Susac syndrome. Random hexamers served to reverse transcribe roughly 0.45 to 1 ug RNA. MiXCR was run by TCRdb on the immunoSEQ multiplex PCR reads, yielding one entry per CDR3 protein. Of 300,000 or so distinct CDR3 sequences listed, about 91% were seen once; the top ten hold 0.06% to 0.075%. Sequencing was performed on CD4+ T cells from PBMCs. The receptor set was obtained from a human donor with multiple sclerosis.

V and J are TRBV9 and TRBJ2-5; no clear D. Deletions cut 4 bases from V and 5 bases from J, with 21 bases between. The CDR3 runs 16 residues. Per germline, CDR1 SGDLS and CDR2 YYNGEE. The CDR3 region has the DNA TGTGCCAGCAGCCCCCCCGGCGGATTATCAAGGGAGACCCAGTACTTC. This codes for CASSPPGGLSRETQYF. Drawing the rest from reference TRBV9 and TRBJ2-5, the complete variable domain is DSGVTQTPKHLITATGQRVTLRCSPRSGDLSVYWYQQSLDQGLQFLIQYYNGEERAKGNILERFSAQQFPDLHSELNLSSLELGDSALYFCASSPPGGLSRETQYFGPGTRLLVL.

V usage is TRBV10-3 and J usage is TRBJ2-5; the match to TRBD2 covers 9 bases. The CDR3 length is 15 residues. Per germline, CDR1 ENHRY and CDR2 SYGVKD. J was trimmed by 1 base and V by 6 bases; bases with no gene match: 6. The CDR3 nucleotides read TGTGCCATCAGCCAAATAGCGGGAGTCCAAGAGACCCAGTACTTC. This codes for CAISQIAGVQETQYF.

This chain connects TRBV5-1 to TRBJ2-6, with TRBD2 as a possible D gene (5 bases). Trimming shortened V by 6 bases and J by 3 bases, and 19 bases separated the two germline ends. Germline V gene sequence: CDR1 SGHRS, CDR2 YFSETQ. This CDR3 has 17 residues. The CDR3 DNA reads TGCGCCAGCACCAACGGAGCCGTAGGGAGTGGGGCCAACGTCCTGACTTTC. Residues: CASTNGAVGSGANVLTF.

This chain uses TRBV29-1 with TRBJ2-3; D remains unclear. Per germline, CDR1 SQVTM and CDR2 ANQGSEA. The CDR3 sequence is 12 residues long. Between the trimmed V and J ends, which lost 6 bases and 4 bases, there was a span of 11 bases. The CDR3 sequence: CSVDVVPDTQYF. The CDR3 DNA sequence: TGCAGCGTGGACGTGGTTCCAGATACGCAGTATTTT.

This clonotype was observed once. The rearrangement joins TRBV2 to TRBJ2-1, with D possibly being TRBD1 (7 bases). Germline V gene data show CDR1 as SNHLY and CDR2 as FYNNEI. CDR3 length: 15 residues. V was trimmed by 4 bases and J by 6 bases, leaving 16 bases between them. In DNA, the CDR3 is TGTGCCAGCAGTGGGAGGGGGCCCTCGCGCAATGAGCAGTTCTTC. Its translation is CASSGRGPSRNEQFF.

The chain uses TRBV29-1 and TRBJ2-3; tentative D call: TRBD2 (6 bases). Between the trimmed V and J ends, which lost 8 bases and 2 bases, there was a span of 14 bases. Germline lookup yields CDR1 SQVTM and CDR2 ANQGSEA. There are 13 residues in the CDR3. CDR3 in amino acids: CSTGSAHTDTQYF. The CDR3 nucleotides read TGCAGCACCGGGAGTGCTCACACAGATACGCAGTATTTT.

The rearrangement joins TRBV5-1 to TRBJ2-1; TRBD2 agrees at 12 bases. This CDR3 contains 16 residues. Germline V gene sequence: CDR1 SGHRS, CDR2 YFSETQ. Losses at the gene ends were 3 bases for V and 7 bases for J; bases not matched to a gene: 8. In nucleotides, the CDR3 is TGCGCCAGCAGCTCGTTACTAGCGGGAGGAAGTAATGAGCAGTTCTTC. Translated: CASSSLLAGGSNEQFF.

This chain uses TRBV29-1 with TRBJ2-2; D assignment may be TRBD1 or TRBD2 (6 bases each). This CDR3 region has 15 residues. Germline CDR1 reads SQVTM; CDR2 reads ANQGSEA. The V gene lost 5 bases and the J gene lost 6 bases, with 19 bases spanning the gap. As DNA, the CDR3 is TGCAGCGTTTGGGGGCTCGGGGGTTTCGCCGGGGAGCTGTTTTTT. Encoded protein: CSVWGLGGFAGELFF.

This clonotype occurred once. CDR3 nucleotide sequence: TGTGCCAGCAGCAGCGGAGGGCCGGCGTGGAATGAGCAGTTCTTC. Translated: CASSSGGPAWNEQFF. The genes are TRBV6-6 and TRBJ2-1, with a tentative D call TRBD2 (6 bases). The CDR3 has 15 amino acids. Trimming stripped 6 bases from V and 7 bases from J, with 19 bases between. Germline assignment: CDR1 MNHNY and CDR2 SVGAGI (reference sequence).

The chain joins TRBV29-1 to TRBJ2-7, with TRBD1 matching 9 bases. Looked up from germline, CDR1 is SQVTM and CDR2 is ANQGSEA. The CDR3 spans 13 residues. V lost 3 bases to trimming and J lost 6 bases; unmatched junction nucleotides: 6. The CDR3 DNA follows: TGCAGCGTTGACCTGGGGGGACAGGGCGAGCAGTACTTC. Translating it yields CSVDLGGQGEQYF.

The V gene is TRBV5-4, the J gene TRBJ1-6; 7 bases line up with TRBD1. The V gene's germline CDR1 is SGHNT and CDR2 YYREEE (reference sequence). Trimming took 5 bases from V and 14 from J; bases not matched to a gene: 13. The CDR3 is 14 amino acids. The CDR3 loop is CASSLRDRKEALHF. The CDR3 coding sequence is TGTGCCAGCAGTCTCCGGGACAGAAAAGAGGCCCTCCACTTT.

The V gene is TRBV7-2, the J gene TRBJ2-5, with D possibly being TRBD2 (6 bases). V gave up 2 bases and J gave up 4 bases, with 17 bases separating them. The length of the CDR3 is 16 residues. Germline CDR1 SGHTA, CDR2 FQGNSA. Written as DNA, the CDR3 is TGTGCCAGCAGCTTACTCGGGGGATGGGTAGGAGAGACCCAGTACTTC. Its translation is CASSLLGGWVGETQYF.

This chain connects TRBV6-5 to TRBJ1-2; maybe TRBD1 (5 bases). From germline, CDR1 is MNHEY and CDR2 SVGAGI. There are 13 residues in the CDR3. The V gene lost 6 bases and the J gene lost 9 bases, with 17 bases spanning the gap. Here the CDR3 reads CASSRTGTKSYTF. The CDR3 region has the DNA TGTGCCAGCAGCCGAACCGGGACTAAGAGCTACACCTTC.

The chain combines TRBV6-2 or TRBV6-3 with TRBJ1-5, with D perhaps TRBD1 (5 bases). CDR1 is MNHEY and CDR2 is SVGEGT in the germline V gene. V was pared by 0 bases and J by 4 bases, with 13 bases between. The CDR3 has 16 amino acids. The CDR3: CASSYSGGSSNQPQHF. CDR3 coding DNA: TGTGCCAGCAGTTACTCTGGGGGGAGTTCGAATCAGCCCCAGCATTTT.

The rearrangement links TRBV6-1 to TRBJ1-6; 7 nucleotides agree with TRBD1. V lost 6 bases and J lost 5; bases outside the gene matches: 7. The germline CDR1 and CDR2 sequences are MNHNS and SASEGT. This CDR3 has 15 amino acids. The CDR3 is CASRRIGQDNSPLHF. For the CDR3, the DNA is TGTGCCAGCAGAAGGATTGGACAGGATAATTCACCCCTCCACTTT.

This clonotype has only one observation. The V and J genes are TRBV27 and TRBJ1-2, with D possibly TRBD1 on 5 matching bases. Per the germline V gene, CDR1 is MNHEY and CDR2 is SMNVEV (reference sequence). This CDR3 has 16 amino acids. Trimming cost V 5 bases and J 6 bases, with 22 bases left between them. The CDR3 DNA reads TGTGCCAGCAGTCCGATGGTGATTGGCAGGGAAGATGGCTACACCTTC. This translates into CASSPMVIGREDGYTF.

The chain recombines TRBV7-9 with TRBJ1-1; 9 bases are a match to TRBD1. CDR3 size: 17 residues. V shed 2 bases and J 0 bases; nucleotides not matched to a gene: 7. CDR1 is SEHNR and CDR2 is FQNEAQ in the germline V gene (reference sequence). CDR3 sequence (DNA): TGTGCCAGCAGCTTATACAGGGGGCAATTCATGAACACTGAAGCTTTCTTT. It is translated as CASSLYRGQFMNTEAFF.

The CDR3 DNA reads as TGTGCCAGCAGTCCTAGGGGACTCGGGAACACCGGGGAGCTGTTTTTT. Its protein product is CASSPRGLGNTGELFF. The chain joins TRBV6-2 or TRBV6-3 to TRBJ2-2, with D perhaps TRBD2 (6 bases). The V end lost 5 bases, the J end lost 1 base, and 14 bases lay between the germline ends. Germline assignment: CDR1 MNHEY and CDR2 SVGEGT. The CDR3 is 16 residues long.

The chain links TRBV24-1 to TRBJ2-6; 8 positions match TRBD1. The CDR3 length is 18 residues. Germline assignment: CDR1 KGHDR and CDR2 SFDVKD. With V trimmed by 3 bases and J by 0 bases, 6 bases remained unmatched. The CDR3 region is CATSDPGTGPSGANVLTF. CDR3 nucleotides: TGTGCCACCAGTGATCCAGGGACAGGCCCCTCTGGGGCCAACGTCCTGACTTTC.

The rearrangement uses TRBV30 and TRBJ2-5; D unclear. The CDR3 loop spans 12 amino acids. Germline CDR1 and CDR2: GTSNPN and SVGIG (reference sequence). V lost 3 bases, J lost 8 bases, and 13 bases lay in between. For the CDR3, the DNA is TGTGCCTGGAGGGACGTCCAGCGTACCCAGTACTTC. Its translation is CAWRDVQRTQYF.

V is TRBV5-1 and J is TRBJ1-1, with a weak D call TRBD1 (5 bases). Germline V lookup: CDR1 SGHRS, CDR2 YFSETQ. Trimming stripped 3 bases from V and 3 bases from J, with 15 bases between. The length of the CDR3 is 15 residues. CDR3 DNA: TGCGCCAGCAGCTACGGGGGGGGAAGGGACACTGAAGCTTTCTTT. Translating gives CASSYGGGRDTEAFF. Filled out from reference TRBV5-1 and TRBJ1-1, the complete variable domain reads KAGVTQTPRYLIKTRGQQVTLSCSPISGHRSVSWYQQTPGQGLQFLFEYFSETQRNKGNFPGRFSGRQFSNSRSEMNVSTLELGDSALYLCASSYGGGRDTEAFFGQGTRLTVV.

This chain's CDR3 is CASSQEPGTRTSPLHF. CDR3 sequence (DNA): TGTGCCAGCAGCCAAGAGCCAGGGACGCGGACCTCACCCCTCCACTTT. The genes are TRBV3-1 and TRBJ1-6; D possibly corresponds to TRBD1 (5 bases). The CDR3 runs to 16 residues. The V gene lost 0 bases and the J gene lost 10 bases, with 16 bases spanning the gap. Germline lookup yields CDR1 LGHDT and CDR2 YNNKEL (reference sequence). The full variable domain, its missing parts supplied by reference TRBV3-1 and TRBJ1-6, is DTAVSQTPKYLVTQMGNDKSIKCEQNLGHDTMYWYKQDSKKFLKIMFSYNNKELIINETVPNRFSPKSPDKAHLNLHINSLELGDSAVYFCASSQEPGTRTSPLHFGNGTRLTVT.

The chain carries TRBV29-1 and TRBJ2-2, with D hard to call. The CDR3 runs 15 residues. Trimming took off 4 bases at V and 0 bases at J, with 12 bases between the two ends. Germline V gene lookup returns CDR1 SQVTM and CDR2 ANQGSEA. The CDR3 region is CSVGRNGPNTGELFF. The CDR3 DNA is TGCAGCGTTGGTCGAAATGGGCCGAACACCGGGGAGCTGTTTTTT.

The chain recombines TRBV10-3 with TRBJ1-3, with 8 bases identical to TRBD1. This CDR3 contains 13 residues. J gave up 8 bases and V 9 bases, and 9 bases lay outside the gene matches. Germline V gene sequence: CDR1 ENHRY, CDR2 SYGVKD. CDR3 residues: CAIGQGAGDTIYF. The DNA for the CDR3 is TGTGCCATAGGACAGGGCGCAGGGGACACCATATATTTT.

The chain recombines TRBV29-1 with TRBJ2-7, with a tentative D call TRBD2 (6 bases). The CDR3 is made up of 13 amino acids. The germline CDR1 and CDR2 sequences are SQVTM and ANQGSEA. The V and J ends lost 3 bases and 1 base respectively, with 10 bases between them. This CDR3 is CSVDEGTSYEQYF. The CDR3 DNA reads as TGCAGCGTTGACGAGGGGACTTCCTACGAGCAGTACTTC.

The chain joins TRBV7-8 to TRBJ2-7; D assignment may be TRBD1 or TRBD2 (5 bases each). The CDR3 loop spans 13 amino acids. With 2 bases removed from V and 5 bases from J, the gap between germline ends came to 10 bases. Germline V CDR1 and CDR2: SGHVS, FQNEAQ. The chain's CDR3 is CASSLKGTNEQYF. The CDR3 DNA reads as TGTGCCAGCAGCTTAAAGGGGACGAACGAGCAGTACTTC.

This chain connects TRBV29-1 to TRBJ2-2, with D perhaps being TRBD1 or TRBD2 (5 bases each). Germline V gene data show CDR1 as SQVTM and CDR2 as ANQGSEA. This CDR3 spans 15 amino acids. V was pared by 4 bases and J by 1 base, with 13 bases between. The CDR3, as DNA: TGCAGCGTTGGGGACCTAAGCGGGAACACCGGGGAGCTGTTTTTT. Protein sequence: CSVGDLSGNTGELFF.

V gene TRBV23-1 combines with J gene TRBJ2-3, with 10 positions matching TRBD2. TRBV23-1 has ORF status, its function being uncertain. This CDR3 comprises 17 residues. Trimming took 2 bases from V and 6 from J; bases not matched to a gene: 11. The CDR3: CASSQPSGRAGGDTQYF. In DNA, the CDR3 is TGCGCCAGCAGTCAACCGAGCGGGAGGGCCGGGGGGGATACGCAGTATTTT.

CDR3 nucleotides: TGTGCCAGCAGCTTAGTGCTAGCCCAAAATGAGCAGTTCTTC. Residues: CASSLVLAQNEQFF. This chain connects TRBV7-2 to TRBJ2-1, with D possibly matching TRBD2 (5 bases). This CDR3 spans 14 amino acids. CDR1 is SGHTA and CDR2 is FQGNSA in the germline V gene. Trimming took 1 base from V and 7 from J, leaving 11 bases between them.

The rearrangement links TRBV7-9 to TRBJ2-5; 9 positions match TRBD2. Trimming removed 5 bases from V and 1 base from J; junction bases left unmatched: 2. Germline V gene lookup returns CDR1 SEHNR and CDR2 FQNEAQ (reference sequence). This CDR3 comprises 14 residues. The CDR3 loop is CASSVSGGQETQYF. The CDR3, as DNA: TGTGCCAGCAGCGTTAGCGGGGGCCAAGAGACCCAGTACTTC.

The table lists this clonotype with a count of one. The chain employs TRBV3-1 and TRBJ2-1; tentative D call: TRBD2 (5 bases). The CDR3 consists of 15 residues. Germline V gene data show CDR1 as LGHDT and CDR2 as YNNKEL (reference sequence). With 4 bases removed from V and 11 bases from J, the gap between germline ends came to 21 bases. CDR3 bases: TGTGCCAGCAGCCTCCGAGAACTGGACTCTCCCAAGCAGTTCTTC. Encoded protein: CASSLRELDSPKQFF.

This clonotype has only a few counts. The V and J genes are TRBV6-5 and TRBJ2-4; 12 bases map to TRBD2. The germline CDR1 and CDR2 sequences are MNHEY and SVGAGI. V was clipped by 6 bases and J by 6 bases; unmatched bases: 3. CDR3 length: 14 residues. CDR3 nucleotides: TGTGCCAGCAGCCAGGGACTAGCGGGAAACATTCAGTACTTC. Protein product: CASSQGLAGNIQYF.